These T cell receptor beta chains were read from a single sample in a study of chemoradiotherapy in HPV16-positive cancers. The protocol was immunoSEQ multiplex PCR, while the TCRdb copy is restricted to in-frame clones and leaves out a portion. The sample includes over 8,500 clones, 74% seen only once; the top ten take under 9.5%. Sampling was done from a patient who underwent chemoradiotherapy. The receptors derive from a human donor with HPV-associated anogenital cancer. CDR3s include the opening cysteine and the closing phenylalanine or tryptophan. The D gene is left open where the match is weak. Clone sizes are given selectively: once, few, many, or a class where the clone is expanded.

V	size	J	D	CDR3	DNA
TRBV6-6	-	TRBJ2-3	TRBD2	CASRQTSGSADTQYF	TGTGCCAGCAGACAAACTAGCGGGAGCGCAGATACGCAGTATTTT
TRBV29-1	-	TRBJ2-7	TRBD2	CSVGGGEQYF	TGCAGCGTTGGGGGGGGCGAGCAGTACTTC
TRBV27	-	TRBJ1-1	-	CASSFAGSNTEAFF	TGTGCCAGCAGTTTCGCAGGGTCGAACACTGAAGCTTTCTTT
TRBV27	few	TRBJ2-7	-	CASSLGERTYEQYF	TGTGCCAGCAGTTTAGGCGAGAGGACCTACGAGCAGTACTTC
TRBV4-3	-	TRBJ2-1	-	CASSQTVYNEQFF	TGCGCCAGCAGTCAGACAGTATACAATGAGCAGTTCTTC
TRBV5-6	-	TRBJ2-2	TRBD2	CASSPGGAANTGELFF	TGTGCCAGCAGCCCGGGAGGGGCGGCGAACACCGGGGAGCTGTTTTTT
TRBV7-2	-	TRBJ2-1	TRBD2	CASSPASGRSHEQFF	TGTGCCAGCAGCCCCGCTAGCGGGAGATCCCATGAGCAGTTCTTC
TRBV28	once	TRBJ1-5	-	CASSFQGWEPQHF	TGTGCCAGCAGTTTCCAGGGTTGGGAGCCCCAGCATTTT
TRBV2	-	TRBJ1-4	-	CASNREATNEKLFF	TGTGCCAGCAACAGGGAGGCAACTAATGAAAAACTGTTTTTT
TRBV7-9	few	TRBJ2-2	TRBD2	CASSPELWGGTGELFF	TGTGCCAGCAGCCCGGAGTTATGGGGAGGGACCGGGGAGCTGTTTTTT
TRBV28	-	TRBJ2-7	TRBD1	CASSDRQGYEQYF	TGTGCCAGCAGTGACAGACAGGGCTACGAGCAGTACTTC
TRBV6-5	-	TRBJ2-2	TRBD2	CASSYSPGLVSGELFF	TGTGCCAGCAGTTATTCACCGGGACTAGTGTCCGGGGAGCTGTTTTTT
TRBV10-3	-	TRBJ2-7	TRBD1	CAISEGQDYEQYF	TGTGCCATCAGTGAAGGACAGGACTACGAGCAGTACTTC
TRBV19	-	TRBJ1-1	-	CASSIRQGEAFF	TGTGCCAGTAGTATTCGGCAAGGTGAAGCTTTCTTT
TRBV5-8	-	TRBJ2-1	TRBD2	CASSLMGLAGSLSYNEQFF	TGTGCCAGCAGCCTCATGGGACTAGCGGGAAGCCTCTCCTACAATGAGCAGTTCTTC
TRBV7-2	few	TRBJ1-2	TRBD1	CASSRRQGPDGYTF	TGTGCCAGCAGCCGGCGACAGGGACCAGATGGCTACACCTTC
TRBV28	-	TRBJ2-1	TRBD2	CASSPTTSGRAYYEQFF	TGTGCCAGCAGCCCCACCACTAGCGGGAGGGCCTATTATGAGCAGTTCTTC
TRBV6-5	-	TRBJ2-7	-	CASSYSGTPSYEQYF	TGTGCCAGCAGTTATTCCGGGACCCCGTCCTACGAGCAGTACTTC
TRBV5-1	-	TRBJ2-1	TRBD1	CASSYGQELNEQFF	TGCGCCAGCAGCTACGGACAGGAGCTCAATGAGCAGTTCTTC
TRBV6-6	-	TRBJ1-2	-	CASSYYQGNYGYTF	TGTGCCAGCAGTTACTATCAGGGAAACTATGGCTACACCTTC
TRBV6-5	-	TRBJ1-5	-	CASSYGPNQPQHF	TGTGCCAGCAGTTACGGCCCCAATCAGCCCCAGCATTTT
TRBV19	-	TRBJ1-1	-	CASRWEGLNTEAFF	TGTGCCAGTAGATGGGAGGGCTTGAACACTGAAGCTTTCTTT
TRBV7-9	once	TRBJ1-1	-	CASSFGGGTEAFF	TGTGCCAGCAGCTTTGGGGGTGGGACTGAAGCTTTCTTT
TRBV7-9	-	TRBJ2-1	-	CASSLSGGGYNEQFF	TGTGCCAGCAGCTTGTCTGGAGGGGGCTACAATGAGCAGTTCTTC
TRBV18	-	TRBJ2-3	-	CASTQREWVTDTQYF	TGTGCCAGCACACAACGGGAGTGGGTCACAGATACGCAGTATTTT
TRBV7-3	once	TRBJ2-1	TRBD2	CASSLVIAGDGEQFF	TGTGCCAGCAGCTTAGTTATTGCGGGAGACGGTGAGCAGTTCTTC